Below are 21 T cell receptor beta chains sequenced from a single sample in a study of blood T cell repertoires in COVID-19. Clones were sequenced by immunoSEQ multiplex PCR, and TCRdb holds only the in-frame ones, with some missing. Of around 270,000 clones in the sample, more than 85% were seen once. Sample: peripheral blood. The receptors were sampled from a man under 40 with acute or convalescent COVID-19.

The chain employs TRBV2 and TRBJ1-6, with D perhaps TRBD1 (5 bases). Germline loops: CDR1 SNHLY, CDR2 FYNNEI. CDR3 length equals 15 residues. The V end lost 6 bases, the J end lost 7 bases, and 16 bases lay between the germline ends. The CDR3: CASRGGQRGNSPLHF. DNA of the CDR3: TGTGCCAGCAGGGGAGGGCAGCGGGGGAATTCACCCCTCCACTTT.

The V call is TRBV2, the J call TRBJ2-1; the match to TRBD2 covers 12 bases. There are 15 residues in the CDR3. V gave up 6 bases and J gave up 5 bases; unmatched junction bases: 5. Germline V gene data show CDR1 as SNHLY and CDR2 as FYNNEI. The CDR3 loop is CASRLAGGLDNEQFF. The DNA of the CDR3 is TGTGCCAGCAGACTAGCGGGAGGTTTGGACAATGAGCAGTTCTTC.

The chain joins TRBV5-1 to TRBJ2-1; D might be TRBD2 (5 bases). Germline CDR1 and CDR2: SGHRS and YFSETQ. V was cut by 0 bases and J by 15 bases, with 13 bases left in between. This CDR3 has 12 amino acids. The CDR3 loop is CASSLGLASLFF. In DNA form, the CDR3 reads TGCGCCAGCAGCTTGGGGCTAGCATCTCTGTTCTTC.

The rearrangement joins TRBV5-1 to TRBJ1-4; 8 bases map to TRBD1. This CDR3 is 15 amino acids long. Germline V CDR1 and CDR2: SGHRS, YFSETQ. Trimming cost V 2 bases and J 7 bases; bases outside gene matches: 7. CDR3 nucleotides: TGCGCCAGCAGCTTACAGGGGGGCGGTAGTGAAAAACTGTTTTTT. Translation gives CASSLQGGGSEKLFF. The full variable domain, in which reference TRBV5-1 and TRBJ1-4 provide the parts outside the CDR3, is KAGVTQTPRYLIKTRGQQVTLSCSPISGHRSVSWYQQTPGQGLQFLFEYFSETQRNKGNFPGRFSGRQFSNSRSEMNVSTLELGDSALYLCASSLQGGGSEKLFFGSGTQLSVL.

The chain links TRBV19 to TRBJ1-2; D is uncertain. The CDR3 extends over 13 amino acids. V lost 3 bases to trimming and J lost 8 bases, with 13 bases between them. Germline V gene sequence: CDR1 LNHDA, CDR2 SQIVND (reference sequence). CDR3 nucleotide sequence: TGTGCCAGTAGTATGGAGGGAGAAAGGGGCTACACCTTC. This encodes CASSMEGERGYTF.

V is TRBV15 and J is TRBJ2-3, with 7 nucleotides matching TRBD1. The germline CDR1 and CDR2 sequences are LNHNV and YYDKDF (reference sequence). The CDR3 covers 14 residues. V shed 5 bases, J shed 2 bases, and the junction held 4 bases outside the gene matches. CDR3 region: CATSSQGTTDTQYF. For the CDR3, the DNA is TGTGCCACCAGCTCACAGGGGACCACAGATACGCAGTATTTT.

Only one count was recorded for this clone. This chain links TRBV7-2 with TRBJ2-5; TRBD2 matches 9 bases. The CDR3 has 14 amino acids. The V and J ends lost 5 bases and 4 bases, in that order; junction bases with no gene match: 5. Germline assignment: CDR1 SGHTA and CDR2 FQGNSA. CDR3 sequence: CASSLRRGGETQYF. The CDR3 region has the DNA TGTGCCAGCAGCCTCCGGCGGGGGGGAGAGACCCAGTACTTC.

The chain couples TRBV15 to TRBJ2-7, with 7 bases fitting TRBD1. The CDR3 totals 15 residues. The germline V gene has CDR1 LNHNV and CDR2 YYDKDF (reference sequence). The J segment lost 6 bases and the V segment lost 5 bases, leaving 13 bases of the junction unmatched. The CDR3, as DNA: TGTGCCACCAGCCGGGCCGGAACAGGGGTTCGCGAGCAGTACTTC. Amino acids: CATSRAGTGVREQYF.

This chain links TRBV10-1 with TRBJ2-2; 7 bases are a match to TRBD1. CDR1 is WNHNN and CDR2 is SYGVQD in the germline V gene (reference sequence). Losses at the gene ends were 0 bases for V and 5 bases for J; bases not matched to a gene: 3. This CDR3 has 15 residues. In DNA form, the CDR3 reads TGCGCCAGCAGTGAGTCGACAGGGTGGACCGGGGAGCTGTTTTTT. This translates into CASSESTGWTGELFF.

This chain uses TRBV30 with TRBJ1-6; TRBD1 might be the D (5 bases). Germline-derived CDR1 and CDR2 are GTSNPN and SVGIG (reference sequence). This CDR3 comprises 15 residues. Trimming took 1 base from V and 8 from J, leaving 15 bases between them. CDR3 sequence: CAWSGLAGMDSPLHF. The DNA of the CDR3 is TGTGCCTGGAGTGGGCTGGCAGGGATGGATTCACCCCTCCACTTT.

The chain links TRBV5-6 to TRBJ1-5; D not certain. Germline lookup yields CDR1 SGHDT and CDR2 YYEEEE. Trimming stripped 0 bases from V and 1 base from J, with 8 bases between. This CDR3 spans 15 amino acids. In DNA form, the CDR3 reads TGTGCCAGCAGCTTGGGGCCGTCCAGCAATCAGCCCCAGCATTTT. Encoded protein: CASSLGPSSNQPQHF.

The chain links TRBV2 to TRBJ2-3; 11 bases are shared with TRBD2. CDR3 size: 16 residues. V dropped 6 bases and J dropped 6; count of bases not matched to a gene: 11. The V gene's germline CDR1 is SNHLY and CDR2 FYNNEI. CDR3 protein: CASRPDTSGRQDTQYF. The CDR3 coding sequence is TGTGCCAGCAGACCCGACACTAGCGGGAGACAGGATACGCAGTATTTT.

J is TRBJ1-5 and V is TRBV2; D gene unclear. Germline V gives CDR1 SNHLY, CDR2 FYNNEI. The CDR3 spans 13 residues. Deletions cut 7 bases from V and 2 bases from J, with 9 bases between. The DNA for the CDR3 is TGTGCCAGCACCCCCGGGGGCAATCAGCCCCAGCATTTT. This sequence encodes CASTPGGNQPQHF.

This chain links TRBV28 with TRBJ2-1; 11 bases agree with TRBD1. Germline CDR1 reads MDHEN; CDR2 reads SYDVKM. V lost 8 bases to trimming and J lost 10 bases; unmatched junction nucleotides: 13. This CDR3 spans 15 amino acids. The CDR3 here is CASGAPGQGVWEQFF. The CDR3, as DNA: TGTGCCAGCGGAGCTCCGGGACAGGGGGTATGGGAGCAGTTCTTC.

The chain uses TRBV28 and TRBJ2-7; D is unresolved. With 6 bases removed from V and 0 bases from J, the gap between germline ends came to 12 bases. The CDR3 extends over 14 amino acids. CDR1 and CDR2 from the germline V gene are MDHEN and SYDVKM. The CDR3 region is CASSIDTLSYEQYF. The DNA for the CDR3 is TGTGCCAGCAGCATTGACACCCTCTCCTACGAGCAGTACTTC.

The chain couples TRBV5-1 to TRBJ1-4; tentative D call: TRBD1 (5 bases). With 1 base removed from V and 4 bases from J, the gap between germline ends came to 8 bases. The CDR3 extends over 14 amino acids. The germline gives CDR1 SGHRS, CDR2 YFSETQ. CDR3 region: CASSLRQGNEKLFF. The CDR3 DNA follows: TGCGCCAGCAGCTTGAGGCAGGGTAATGAAAAACTGTTTTTT.

The chain uses TRBV7-9 and TRBJ1-1; possibly TRBD1 for D (5 bases). Germline CDR1 SEHNR, CDR2 FQNEAQ (reference sequence). V lost 6 bases, J lost 1 base, and 18 bases lay in between. The CDR3 length is 16 residues. The DNA of the CDR3 is TGTGCCAGCAGTTCAATGGGCGGGGCCGCGAACACTGAAGCTTTCTTT. This gives the protein CASSSMGGAANTEAFF.

The chain uses TRBV27 and TRBJ1-3; no definite D call. There are 13 residues in the CDR3. CDR1 is MNHEY and CDR2 is SMNVEV in the germline V gene (reference sequence). Trimming stripped 6 bases from V and 4 bases from J, with 10 bases between. The CDR3 DNA follows: TGTGCCAGCAGGAGGGCAGCAGGAAACACCATATATTTT. Its translation: CASRRAAGNTIYF.

J is TRBJ2-1 and V is TRBV6-5, with D possibly TRBD2 on 5 matching bases. CDR1 is MNHEY and CDR2 is SVGAGI in the germline V gene. Trimming cost V 8 bases and J 3 bases, with 17 bases left between them. The CDR3 is 15 amino acids. This chain's CDR3 is CASQEYFRGYNEQFF. CDR3 sequence (DNA): TGTGCCAGCCAAGAGTACTTTCGGGGCTACAATGAGCAGTTCTTC.

The V call is TRBV30, the J call TRBJ2-1, with 8 nucleotides matching TRBD1. Germline V gene sequence: CDR1 GTSNPN, CDR2 SVGIG (reference sequence). The CDR3 sequence is 12 residues long. V shed 3 bases and J 10 bases; nucleotides not matched to a gene: 5. The CDR3 sequence is CAWSRQGTEQFF. The CDR3 coding sequence is TGTGCCTGGAGCAGACAGGGGACAGAGCAGTTCTTC.

The genes are TRBV19 and TRBJ1-5, with a tentative D call TRBD1 (6 bases). V shed 5 bases and J shed 0 bases, with 14 bases lying between them. Per germline, CDR1 LNHDA and CDR2 SQIVND (reference sequence). The CDR3 totals 16 residues. DNA of the CDR3: TGTGCCAGTAGTTATAGTGGGGGCGGTAGCAATCAGCCCCAGCATTTT. Protein sequence: CASSYSGGGSNQPQHF.